Shown below are 5 T cell receptor beta chains from a single sample sequenced in a study of early T cells in non-severe SARS-CoV-2 infection (dated by TCRdb to the early 2020s). Library method: 5' RACE. TCRdb lists the instrument as NextSeq 500. Clones were called with MiXCR by TCRdb after fastp trimmed the public reads at Q25, and only in-frame beta chains were retained. Every entry covers one CDR3 protein and lists the most common genes and DNA from its rows. This sample lists tens of thousands of distinct CDR3 sequences; 9.3% were detected once. The leading ten clones occupy less than 25% of the sample. Input material: whole blood. These receptors all stem from an adult who was a healthcare worker with PCR-confirmed SARS-CoV-2 infection or an uninfected control (not recorded which).

This clonotype was seen more than once but under ten times. The gene calls are TRBV6-1 and TRBJ2-1, with TRBD1 matching over 7 bases. The CDR3 loop spans 14 amino acids. CDR1 is MNHNS, CDR2 SASEGT, per germline. V lost 10 bases and J lost 6; bases outside the gene matches: 12. The CDR3 sequence is CATETGFYINEQFF. CDR3 DNA: TGTGCCACCGAGACAGGGTTTTACATCAATGAGCAGTTCTTC.

In its sample, this clonotype was seen many times. The V gene is TRBV9, the J gene TRBJ1-2, with TRBD1 matching 9 bases. After removal of 3 bases from V and 6 bases from J, the junction contained 9 bases not matched to a gene. CDR1 and CDR2 (germline): SGDLS, YYNGEE. This CDR3 has 15 residues. As DNA, the CDR3 is TGTGCCAGCAGCGCCCAACAGGGGGCTTGGGATGGCTACACCTTC. Translation gives CASSAQQGAWDGYTF.

This clonotype was found a few times. The chain combines TRBV3-1 with TRBJ1-1; no clear D gene. The CDR3 has 13 residues. In germline, CDR1 is LGHDT, CDR2 YNNKEL (reference sequence). The ends were cut back, 0 bases at V and 5 bases at J, with 7 bases in the middle. The chain's CDR3 is CASSQEQRTEAFF. The CDR3 nucleotides read TGTGCCAGCAGCCAAGAACAGAGGACTGAAGCTTTCTTT.

The table lists this clonotype with a few counts. The chain carries TRBV7-9 and TRBJ1-1, with D unresolved. The CDR3 covers 13 residues. V was cut by 4 bases and J by 3 bases, with 9 bases left in between. Germline V gene lookup returns CDR1 SEHNR and CDR2 FQNEAQ (reference sequence). The CDR3 loop reads CASSSHPDTEAFF. CDR3 DNA: TGTGCCAGCAGCTCCCACCCAGACACTGAAGCTTTCTTT.

This clonotype has only a few counts. The chain has TRBV7-6 and TRBJ1-2, with D possibly matching TRBD1 (5 bases). The length of the CDR3 is 15 residues. Germline V CDR1 and CDR2: SGHVS, FNYEAQ. V lost 5 bases to trimming and J lost 5 bases, with 18 bases between them. The CDR3 nucleotides read TGTGCCAGCAGCCCCGCAGGGCAGATGACTTATGGCTACACCTTC. It specifies CASSPAGQMTYGYTF.